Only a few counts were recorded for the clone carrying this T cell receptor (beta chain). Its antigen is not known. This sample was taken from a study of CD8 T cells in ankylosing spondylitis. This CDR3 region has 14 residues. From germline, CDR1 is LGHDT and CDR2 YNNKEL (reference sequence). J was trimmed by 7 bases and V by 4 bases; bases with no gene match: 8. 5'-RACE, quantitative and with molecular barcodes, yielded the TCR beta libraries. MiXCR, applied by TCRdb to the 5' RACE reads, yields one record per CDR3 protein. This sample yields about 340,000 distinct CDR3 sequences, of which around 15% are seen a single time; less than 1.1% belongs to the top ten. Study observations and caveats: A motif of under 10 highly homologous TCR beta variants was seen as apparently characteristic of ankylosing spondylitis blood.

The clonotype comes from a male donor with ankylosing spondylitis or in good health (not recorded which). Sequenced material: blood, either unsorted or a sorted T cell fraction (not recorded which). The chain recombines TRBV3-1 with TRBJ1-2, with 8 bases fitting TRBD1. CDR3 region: CASSPYETGVGYTF. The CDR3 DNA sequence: TGTGCCAGCAGCCCCTATGAGACAGGGGTTGGCTACACCTTC.